The 12 T cell receptor beta chains below were found in one sample sequenced in a study of T cell changes during pregnancy in multiple sclerosis (dated 2019 in TCRdb). Libraries were made using the immunoSEQ multiplex PCR assay. TCRdb mirrors the immuneACCESS table, restricted to in-frame sequences. Some clones are absent from its copies; in checked studies, under half trace to an unresolved V gene, and the reason for the others is unknown. The sample table lists nearly 110,000 clones, 85% to 95% of them with a count of one. In total, the top ten clones hold less than 0.9% of the sample. Sequencing was performed on peripheral blood, taken in the third trimester of pregnancy. These receptors came from a female donor in good health, enrolled as a control in a pregnancy study.

The chain employs TRBV25-1 and TRBJ2-5, with TRBD2 identical over 8 bases. The CDR3 is 14 residues long. Germline V gene lookup returns CDR1 MGHDK and CDR2 SYGVNS. V lost 6 bases to trimming and J lost 2 bases; unmatched junction nucleotides: 5. This CDR3 is CASSPLADQETQYF. CDR3 in DNA: TGTGCCAGCAGCCCACTAGCGGATCAAGAGACCCAGTACTTC.

This clone is a singleton in its sample. The rearrangement joins TRBV6-6 to TRBJ1-1, with 9 positions matching TRBD1. Germline CDR1 is MNHNY and CDR2 is SVGAGI (reference sequence). V shed 4 bases, J shed 8 bases, and the junction held 8 bases outside the gene matches. CDR3 length: 14 amino acids. The CDR3 DNA sequence: TGTGCCAGCAGTTCTTTGGGACAGGGTAACGAAGCTTTCTTT. Translated, it gives CASSSLGQGNEAFF.

V and J are TRBV6-5 and TRBJ2-7, with a tentative D call TRBD1 (5 bases). Trimming removed 11 bases at V and 0 bases at J, with 17 bases between. Germline-derived CDR1 and CDR2 are MNHEY and SVGAGI. CDR3 size: 14 residues. Written as DNA, the CDR3 is TGTGCCGCCTCCCCAGGGATGGCCTCCTACGAGCAGTACTTC. Encoded protein: CAASPGMASYEQYF.

The chain employs TRBV9 and TRBJ1-5; maybe TRBD1 (6 bases). V was cut by 0 bases and J by 4 bases, with 11 bases left in between. CDR1 is SGDLS, CDR2 YYNGEE, per germline. The CDR3 runs 15 residues. The CDR3 DNA reads TGTGCCAGCAGCGTAGGAGGACAGCTTAATCAGCCCCAGCATTTT. Translation: CASSVGGQLNQPQHF.

The chain uses TRBV19 and TRBJ1-2; 10 positions agree with TRBD1. CDR1 LNHDA and CDR2 SQIVND come from the germline V gene (reference sequence). CDR3 size: 13 residues. V was pared by 3 bases and J by 10 bases, with 5 bases of the junction left unmatched. The CDR3 region has the DNA TGTGCCAGTAGTATGGAGGGACAGGGGAACTACACCTTC. Encoded protein: CASSMEGQGNYTF.

CDR3 in amino acids: CATSRGQEVDNEQFF. The CDR3 bases are TGTGCCACCAGCAGAGGACAGGAGGTGGACAATGAGCAGTTCTTC. The chain combines TRBV15 with TRBJ2-1, with D perhaps matching TRBD1 (6 bases). CDR1 and CDR2 (germline): LNHNV, YYDKDF (reference sequence). The ends were cut back, 1 base at V and 5 bases at J, with 12 bases in the middle. The CDR3 loop spans 15 amino acids.

This chain links TRBV20-1 with TRBJ1-1; D is ambiguous. V lost 7 bases and J lost 1, with 7 bases in between. Germline CDR1 reads DFQATT; CDR2 reads SNEGSKA (reference sequence). The CDR3 length is 11 residues. DNA of the CDR3: TGCAGTGTCGCGGGGAACACTGAAGCTTTCTTT. Residues: CSVAGNTEAFF.

The V and J genes are TRBV7-6 and TRBJ2-7; D is perhaps TRBD2 (6 bases). Looked up from germline, CDR1 is SGHVS and CDR2 is FNYEAQ. The germline V and J ends were trimmed by 0 bases and 1 base, with 10 bases remaining between them. The CDR3 spans 15 residues. The CDR3 DNA is TGTGCCAGCAGCTTAGCGGAGGGACCGTCCTACGAGCAGTACTTC. Amino acid sequence: CASSLAEGPSYEQYF.

The chain has TRBV29-1 and TRBJ2-7, with 7 bases that match TRBD2. The CDR3 runs 13 residues. Germline assignment: CDR1 SQVTM and CDR2 ANQGSEA. Germline trimming cut 6 bases from V and 2 bases from J; bases unmatched to any gene: 7. The CDR3 sequence: CSVFSGGPYEQYF. CDR3 bases: TGCAGCGTCTTCTCGGGGGGTCCCTACGAGCAGTACTTC.

J is TRBJ2-1 and V is TRBV4-3, with 10 nucleotides matching TRBD2. The V segment lost 4 bases and the J segment 3 bases; nucleotides outside the gene matches: 9. The V gene's germline CDR1 is LGHNA and CDR2 YSLEER. The CDR3 contains 17 residues. The CDR3 protein is CASSPSGSSGGYNEQFF. The CDR3 coding sequence is TGCGCCAGCAGCCCCTCGGGTTCTAGCGGGGGCTACAATGAGCAGTTCTTC.

CDR3 DNA: TGCGCCAGCAGCCAAGATTACGGGGTTCTCAATGAGCAGTTCTTC. This gives the protein CASSQDYGVLNEQFF. V gene TRBV4-3 combines with J gene TRBJ2-1; tentatively, D is TRBD2 (5 bases). The CDR3 length is 15 residues. Trimming took off 0 bases at V and 6 bases at J, with 12 bases between the two ends. CDR1 LGHNA and CDR2 YSLEER come from the germline V gene.

CDR3 sequence reads: CASSSQGRYGYTF. The CDR3 DNA sequence: TGTGCCAGCAGCTCACAGGGACGATATGGCTACACCTTC. The rearrangement links TRBV7-3 to TRBJ1-2, with a tentative D call TRBD1 (6 bases). The V end lost 4 bases, the J end lost 5 bases, and 11 bases lay between the germline ends. The germline V gene has CDR1 SGHTA and CDR2 FQGTGA. This CDR3 spans 13 amino acids.